Listed here are 10 T cell receptor beta chains from one sample, sequenced in a study of OX40 agonist ivuxolimab in advanced cancers. Assay: immunoSEQ multiplex PCR; the TCRdb copy retains only in-frame clones and omits some. The table includes 55,000 to 85,000 clones, 80% detected once. Sample: CD4+ or CD8+ T cells sorted from blood, taken in a trial of the OX40 agonist ivuxolimab. The receptor source for this set is an adult with an advanced solid tumor such as melanoma, head and neck, liver or kidney cancer.

The chain uses TRBV4-2 and TRBJ2-1, with D maybe TRBD2 (7 bases). In germline, CDR1 is LGHNA, CDR2 YNFKEQ. Trimming took 4 bases from V and 2 from J, leaving 15 bases between them. CDR3 length: 16 residues. This CDR3 is CASSLEEGGPYNEQFF. The DNA for the CDR3 is TGTGCCAGCAGCCTTGAAGAGGGGGGGCCCTACAATGAGCAGTTCTTC.

This clone was found a few times. The CDR3 bases are TGCGCCAGCAGCCAATGGGGGAGTTCGACAGGGAGAAATGAGCAGTTCTTC. This encodes CASSQWGSSTGRNEQFF. V is TRBV4-1 and J is TRBJ2-1; 7 nucleotides agree with TRBD1. Germline values: CDR1 MGHRA, CDR2 YSYEKL. The CDR3 has 17 amino acids. Trimming at V came to 2 bases and at J to 7 bases, leaving 14 bases not matched to a gene.

This clone was detected a few times. The chain links TRBV18 to TRBJ1-5; the match to TRBD1 covers 11 bases. The J segment lost 7 bases and the V segment lost 6 bases, leaving 8 bases of the junction unmatched. This CDR3 is built from 15 residues. Per the germline V gene, CDR1 is KGHSH and CDR2 is LQKENI. CDR3: CASSVGQGAGQPQHF. The CDR3 DNA reads as TGTGCCAGCTCGGTCGGACAGGGGGCAGGCCAGCCCCAGCATTTT.

The chain combines TRBV6-1 with TRBJ2-7; 8 nucleotides line up with TRBD2. With 1 base clipped from V and 5 bases from J, the junction kept 4 bases outside the gene matches. Germline assignment: CDR1 MNHNS and CDR2 SASEGT. This CDR3 has 14 residues. The CDR3 DNA is TGTGCCAGCAGTGAAGGGGGAGCGGGAGACGAGCAGTACTTC. Protein: CASSEGGAGDEQYF.

This sequence joins TRBV5-6 and TRBJ2-1, with D perhaps matching TRBD2 (5 bases). Germline V gene lookup returns CDR1 SGHDT and CDR2 YYEEEE. The ends were cut back, 0 bases at V and 1 base at J, with 8 bases in the middle. The CDR3 totals 15 residues. CDR3 loop: CASSLDSGSYNEQFF. The CDR3 nucleotides read TGTGCCAGCAGCTTGGACAGCGGATCCTACAATGAGCAGTTCTTC.

The chain combines TRBV15 with TRBJ2-5; 8 bases line up with TRBD1. This CDR3 contains 11 residues. Germline V gene sequence: CDR1 LNHNV, CDR2 YYDKDF (reference sequence). V lost 6 bases, J lost 7 bases, and 1 base stayed unmatched. The CDR3 region is CATRTGATQYF. As DNA, the CDR3 is TGTGCCACCAGGACAGGGGCGACCCAGTACTTC.

CDR3 DNA: TGTGCCTGGAGTCTAGAGACCCAGTACTTC. Amino acids: CAWSLETQYF. This rearrangement joins TRBV30 to TRBJ2-5; D is unresolved. The CDR3 contains 10 residues. Germline-derived CDR1 and CDR2 are GTSNPN and SVGIG (reference sequence). Trimming took off 2 bases at V and 4 bases at J, with 2 bases between the two ends.

This sequence joins TRBV6-1 and TRBJ2-7; no firm D call. The CDR3 has 12 amino acids. Deletions cut 2 bases from V and 7 bases from J, with 9 bases between. CDR1 is MNHNS, CDR2 SASEGT, per germline. The CDR3 region is CASSETVWEQYF. CDR3 nucleotides: TGTGCCAGCAGTGAAACAGTCTGGGAGCAGTACTTC.

This clone has only one observation. The J gene is TRBJ1-2, the V gene TRBV6-5; D perhaps matches TRBD1 (6 bases). V was cut by 6 bases and J by 4 bases, with 9 bases left in between. The CDR3 covers 12 residues. Germline CDR1 and CDR2: MNHEY and SVGAGI. This CDR3 reads CASSGQPYGYTF. The CDR3 DNA reads as TGTGCCAGCAGCGGACAGCCCTATGGCTACACCTTC.

V usage is TRBV4-3 and J usage is TRBJ2-5; D remains ambiguous. The germline gives CDR1 LGHNA, CDR2 YSLEER. Trimming stripped 1 base from V and 4 bases from J, with 7 bases between. The CDR3 covers 13 residues. The CDR3 spells CASSQAAGETQYF. In DNA form, the CDR3 reads TGCGCCAGCAGCCAAGCGGCAGGAGAGACCCAGTACTTC.